This TCR beta chain was sequenced in a study of blood T cell repertoires in COVID-19. For the study at large: The United States, Italy and Spain supplied acute and convalescent COVID-19 samples.

Per the study methods: Estimated nucleated cell counts came from reference gene primer amplification. Libraries were prepared by immunoSEQ multiplex PCR; TCRdb keeps only in-frame clonotypes and omits some of them. Clone size and the V and J calls come from that table; the DNA yielded D and trimming. The table lists about 60,000 clones, roughly 88% of them singletons. Sequencing was performed on peripheral blood. The TCR originated in a man aged 55 to 70 with acute or convalescent COVID-19.

The chain's CDR3 is CASSVMTYQPQHF. The CDR3 DNA sequence: TGTGCCAGCAGTGTGATGACTTATCAGCCCCAGCATTTT. This rearrangement joins TRBV2 to TRBJ1-5, with D hard to call. Germline loops: CDR1 SNHLY, CDR2 FYNNEI. The ends were cut back, 4 bases at V and 5 bases at J, with 9 bases in the middle. The CDR3 has 13 residues.